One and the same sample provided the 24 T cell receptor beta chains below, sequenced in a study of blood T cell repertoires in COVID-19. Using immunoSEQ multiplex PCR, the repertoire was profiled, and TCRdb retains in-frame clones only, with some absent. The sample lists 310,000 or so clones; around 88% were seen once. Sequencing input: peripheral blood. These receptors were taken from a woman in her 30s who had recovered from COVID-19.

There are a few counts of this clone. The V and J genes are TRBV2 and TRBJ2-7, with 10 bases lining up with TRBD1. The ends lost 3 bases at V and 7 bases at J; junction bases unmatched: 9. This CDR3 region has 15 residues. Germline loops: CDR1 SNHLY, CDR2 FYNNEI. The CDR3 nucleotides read TGTGCCAGCAGTGAGGTTGGGACAGGGGTGGTTGAGCAGTACTTC. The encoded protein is CASSEVGTGVVEQYF.

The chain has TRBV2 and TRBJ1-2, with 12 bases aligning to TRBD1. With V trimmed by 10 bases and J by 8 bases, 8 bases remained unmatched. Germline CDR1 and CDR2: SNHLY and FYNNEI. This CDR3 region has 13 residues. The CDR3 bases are TGTGCCACCAAGCGGGACAGGGGGCCCGGCTACACCTTC. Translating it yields CATKRDRGPGYTF.

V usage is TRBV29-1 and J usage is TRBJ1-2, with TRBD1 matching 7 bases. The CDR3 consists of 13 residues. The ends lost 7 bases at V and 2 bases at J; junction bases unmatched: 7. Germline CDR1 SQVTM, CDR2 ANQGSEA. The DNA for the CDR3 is TGCAGCGCCCGGGACAGACCAAACTATGGCTACACCTTC. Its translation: CSARDRPNYGYTF.

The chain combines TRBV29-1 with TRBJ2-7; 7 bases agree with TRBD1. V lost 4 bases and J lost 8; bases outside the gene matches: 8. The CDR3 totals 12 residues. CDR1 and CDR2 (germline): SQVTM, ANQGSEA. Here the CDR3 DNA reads TGCAGCGTTGGAGACCCGACAGGGCAGCAGTACTTC. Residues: CSVGDPTGQQYF.

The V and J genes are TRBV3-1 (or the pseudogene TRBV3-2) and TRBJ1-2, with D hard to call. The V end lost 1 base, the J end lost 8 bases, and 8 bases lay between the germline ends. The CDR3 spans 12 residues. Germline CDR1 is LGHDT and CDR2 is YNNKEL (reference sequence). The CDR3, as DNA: TGTGCCAGCAGCCAAGCGGAGGGAGGCTACACCTTC. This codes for CASSQAEGGYTF.

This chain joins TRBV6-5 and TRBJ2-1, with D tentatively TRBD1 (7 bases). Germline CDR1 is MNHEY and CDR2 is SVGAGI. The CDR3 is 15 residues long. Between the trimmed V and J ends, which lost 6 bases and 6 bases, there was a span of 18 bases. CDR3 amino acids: CASSQGVQGLNEQFF. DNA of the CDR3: TGTGCCAGCAGCCAGGGGGTACAGGGACTCAATGAGCAGTTCTTC.

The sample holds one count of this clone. The CDR3, as DNA: TGTGCCAGCAGTTACTCGGCTAGCGGGGTCTACGAGCAGTACTTC. Amino acids: CASSYSASGVYEQYF. V and J are TRBV6-2 or TRBV6-3 and TRBJ2-7, with TRBD2 identical over 9 bases. Losses at the gene ends were 0 bases for V and 3 bases for J; bases not matched to a gene: 3. CDR1 MNHEY and CDR2 SVGEGT come from the germline V gene. This CDR3 region has 15 residues.

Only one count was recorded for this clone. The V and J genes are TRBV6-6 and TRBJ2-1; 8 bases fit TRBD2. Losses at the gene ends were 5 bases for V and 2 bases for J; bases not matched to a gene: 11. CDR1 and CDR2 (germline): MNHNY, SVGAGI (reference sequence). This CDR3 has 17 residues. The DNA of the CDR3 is TGTGCCAGCAGTCTATTTTTAGCGGGAAGCGCCTACAATGAGCAGTTCTTC. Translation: CASSLFLAGSAYNEQFF.

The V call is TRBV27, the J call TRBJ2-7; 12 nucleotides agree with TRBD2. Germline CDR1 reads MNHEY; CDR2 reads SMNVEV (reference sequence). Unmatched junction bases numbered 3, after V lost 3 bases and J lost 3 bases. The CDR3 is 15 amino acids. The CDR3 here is CASSLTTSGGYEQYF. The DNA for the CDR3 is TGTGCCAGCAGTTTGACGACTAGCGGGGGCTACGAGCAGTACTTC.

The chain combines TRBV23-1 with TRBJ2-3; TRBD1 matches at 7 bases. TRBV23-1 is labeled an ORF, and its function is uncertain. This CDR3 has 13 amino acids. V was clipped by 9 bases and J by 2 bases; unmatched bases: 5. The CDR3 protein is CARETGPTDTQYF. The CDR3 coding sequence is TGCGCCAGGGAGACAGGGCCCACAGATACGCAGTATTTT.

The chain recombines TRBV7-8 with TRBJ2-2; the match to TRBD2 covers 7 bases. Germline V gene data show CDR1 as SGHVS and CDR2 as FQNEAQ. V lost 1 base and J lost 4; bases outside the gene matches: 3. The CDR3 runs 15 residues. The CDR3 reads CASSLVGGGTGELFF. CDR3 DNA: TGTGCCAGCAGCTTAGTCGGCGGGGGCACCGGGGAGCTGTTTTTT.

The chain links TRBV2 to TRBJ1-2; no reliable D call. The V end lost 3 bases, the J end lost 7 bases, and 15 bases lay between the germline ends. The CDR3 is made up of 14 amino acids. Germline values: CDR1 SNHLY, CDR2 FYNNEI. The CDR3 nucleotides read TGTGCCAGCAGTGAGGTTACCACATCTGGTGGCTACACCTTC. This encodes CASSEVTTSGGYTF.

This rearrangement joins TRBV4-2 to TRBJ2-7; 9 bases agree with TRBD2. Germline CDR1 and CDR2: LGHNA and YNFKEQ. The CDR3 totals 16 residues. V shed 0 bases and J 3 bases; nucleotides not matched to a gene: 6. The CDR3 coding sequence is TGTGCCAGCAGCCAAGAATTGGCTAGCGGGAACTACGAGCAGTACTTC. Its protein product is CASSQELASGNYEQYF.

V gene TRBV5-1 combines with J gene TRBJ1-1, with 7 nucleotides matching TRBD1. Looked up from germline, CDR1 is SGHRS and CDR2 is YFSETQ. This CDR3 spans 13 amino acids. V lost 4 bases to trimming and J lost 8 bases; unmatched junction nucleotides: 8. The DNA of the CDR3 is TGCGCCAGCAGCCCCCTACGACAGGGAGAAGCTTTCTTT. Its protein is CASSPLRQGEAFF.

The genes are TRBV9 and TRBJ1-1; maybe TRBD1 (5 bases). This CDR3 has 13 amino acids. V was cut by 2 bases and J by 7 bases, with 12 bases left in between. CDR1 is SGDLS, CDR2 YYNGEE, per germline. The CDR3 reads CASSVRGVGEAFF. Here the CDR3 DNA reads TGTGCCAGCAGCGTGCGGGGGGTTGGTGAAGCTTTCTTT.

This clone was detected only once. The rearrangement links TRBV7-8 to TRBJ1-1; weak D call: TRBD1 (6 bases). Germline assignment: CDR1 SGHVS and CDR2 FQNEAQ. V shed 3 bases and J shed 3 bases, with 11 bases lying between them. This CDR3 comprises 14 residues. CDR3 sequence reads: CASSLGHGYTEAFF. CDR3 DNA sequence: TGTGCCAGCAGCTTGGGACATGGATACACTGAAGCTTTCTTT.

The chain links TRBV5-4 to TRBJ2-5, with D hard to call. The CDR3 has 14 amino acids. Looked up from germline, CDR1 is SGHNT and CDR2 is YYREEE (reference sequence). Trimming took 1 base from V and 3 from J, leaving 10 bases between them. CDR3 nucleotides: TGTGCCAGCAGCTTGCCGGCTGAGGAAGAGACCCAGTACTTC. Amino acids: CASSLPAEEETQYF.

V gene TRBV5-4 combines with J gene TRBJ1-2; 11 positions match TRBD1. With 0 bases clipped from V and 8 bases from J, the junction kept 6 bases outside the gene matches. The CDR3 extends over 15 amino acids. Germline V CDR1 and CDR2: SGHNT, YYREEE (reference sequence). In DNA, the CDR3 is TGTGCCAGCAGCTTGGTAGGACAGGGGGCGCGAGGCTACACCTTC. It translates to CASSLVGQGARGYTF.

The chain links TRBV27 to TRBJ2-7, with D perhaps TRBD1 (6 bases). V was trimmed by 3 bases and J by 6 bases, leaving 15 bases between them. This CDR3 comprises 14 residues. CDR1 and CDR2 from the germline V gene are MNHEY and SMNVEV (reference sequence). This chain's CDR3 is CASSLGHTWGEQYF. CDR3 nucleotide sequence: TGTGCCAGCAGTTTGGGACACACTTGGGGCGAGCAGTACTTC.

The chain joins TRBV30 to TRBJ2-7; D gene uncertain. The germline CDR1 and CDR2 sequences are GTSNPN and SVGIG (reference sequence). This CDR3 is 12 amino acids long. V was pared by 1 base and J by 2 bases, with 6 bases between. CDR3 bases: TGTGCCTGGAGTGGACTTACCTACGAGCAGTACTTC. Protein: CAWSGLTYEQYF.

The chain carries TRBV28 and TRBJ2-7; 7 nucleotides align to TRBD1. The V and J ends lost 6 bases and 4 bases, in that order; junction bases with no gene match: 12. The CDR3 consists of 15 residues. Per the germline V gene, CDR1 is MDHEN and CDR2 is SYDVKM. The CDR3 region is CASSIIQGNRYEQYF. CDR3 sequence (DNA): TGTGCCAGCAGCATCATACAGGGGAATAGGTACGAGCAGTACTTC.

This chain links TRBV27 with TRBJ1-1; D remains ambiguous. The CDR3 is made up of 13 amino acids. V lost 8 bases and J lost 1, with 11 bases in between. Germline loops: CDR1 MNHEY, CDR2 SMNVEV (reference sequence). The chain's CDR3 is CASSPAGNTEAFF. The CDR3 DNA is TGTGCCAGCTCCCCCGCGGGGAACACTGAAGCTTTCTTT.

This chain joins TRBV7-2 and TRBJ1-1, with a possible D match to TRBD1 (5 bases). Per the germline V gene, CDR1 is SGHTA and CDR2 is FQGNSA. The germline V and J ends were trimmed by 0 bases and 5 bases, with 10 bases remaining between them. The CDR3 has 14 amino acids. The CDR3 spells CASSLAGAGTEAFF. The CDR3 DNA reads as TGTGCCAGCAGCTTAGCAGGGGCAGGGACTGAAGCTTTCTTT.

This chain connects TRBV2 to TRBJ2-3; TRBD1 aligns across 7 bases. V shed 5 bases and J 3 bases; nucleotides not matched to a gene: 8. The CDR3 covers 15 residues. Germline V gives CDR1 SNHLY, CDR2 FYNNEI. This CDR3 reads CASSYRDSRTDTQYF. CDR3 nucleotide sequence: TGTGCCAGCAGTTACCGGGACAGTAGGACAGATACGCAGTATTTT.